This T cell receptor (beta chain) was observed in a study of post-analysis software for immune sequencing data. Study details: The disease courses covered relapsing-remitting, secondary progressive and progressive-relapsing multiple sclerosis. General study findings and limits: Samples prepared in the same batch strongly co-clustered by F measure. Those with multiple sclerosis, the patient group, showed significantly lower normalized Chao1 diversity than controls. Four or five TRBV segments, TRBV5-6, TRBV5-1 and TRBV20-1 among them, were found more frequent in patients than controls.

cDNA libraries for TCR beta contained unique molecular identifiers. Researchers reported roughly 0.5 million cDNA molecules coming from around 1 to 10 million T cells. TCRdb recomputed calls from the PCR reads with MiXCR, one row per CDR3 protein. Of over 700,000 distinct CDR3 sequences listed, around 27% were seen once; the top ten hold 0.56%. V dropped 2 bases and J dropped 3; count of bases not matched to a gene: 14. The CDR3 loop spans 20 amino acids. Germline CDR1 reads LGHDT; CDR2 reads YNNKEL (reference sequence). Concerning this clonotype itself: Its antigen is unidentified.

This clonotype was obtained from a girl aged 10 to 17 with multiple sclerosis. The sample comprised blood. The chain carries TRBV3-1 and TRBJ2-4; 12 bases are a match to TRBD2. The CDR3 nucleotides read TGTGCCAGCAGCCAACATACTACTAGCGGGGGGCCGGGAGGCAAAAACATTCAGTACTTC. This sequence encodes CASSQHTTSGGPGGKNIQYF. Full variable domain (missing parts from reference TRBV3-1 and TRBJ2-4): DTAVSQTPKYLVTQMGNDKSIKCEQNLGHDTMYWYKQDSKKFLKIMFSYNNKELIINETVPNRFSPKSPDKAHLNLHINSLELGDSAVYFCASSQHTTSGGPGGKNIQYFGAGTRLSVL.